The rows below give T cell receptor beta chains drawn from one sample of a study of T cell responses to AZD1222 COVID-19 vaccine. Method: immunoSEQ multiplex PCR; TCRdb's copy keeps in-frame clones and lacks some. Found here are about 150,000 clones, approximately 90% of them singletons; the top ten hold under 8%. The sequences come from peripheral blood, collected after recovery from COVID-19. Receptors were obtained from an adult who had recovered from COVID-19. The CDR3 runs from the conserved cysteine through the conserved F or W. Fields, in order: CDR3 protein, CDR3 DNA, D gene, J gene, CDR3 length, V gene, clone size. A D gene is named only where the DNA matches it firmly. Part of the rows lack a size; the others show once, few, many or a class for expanded clones.

cdr3_aa: CASSPPGRMGEKLFF
cdr3_nt: TGTGCCAGCAGTCCCCCGGGACGGATGGGAGAAAAACTGTTTTTT
d_call: -
j_call: TRBJ1-4
cdr3_length: 15
v_call: TRBV28
clone_size: -

cdr3_aa: CASILRGQGDEKLFF
cdr3_nt: TGTGCCAGCATCCTAAGGGGACAGGGTGATGAAAAACTGTTTTTT
d_call: -
j_call: TRBJ1-4
cdr3_length: 15
v_call: TRBV21-1
clone_size: -

cdr3_aa: CASSLGGTRIRASNEQFF
cdr3_nt: TGTGCCAGCAGCTTAGGGGGGACTAGAATTAGGGCGAGCAATGAGCAGTTCTTC
d_call: TRBD2
j_call: TRBJ2-1
cdr3_length: 18
v_call: TRBV11-2
clone_size: -

cdr3_aa: CASSSRTQETQYF
cdr3_nt: TGTGCCAGCAGCTCAAGGACCCAAGAGACCCAGTACTTC
d_call: -
j_call: TRBJ2-5
cdr3_length: 13
v_call: TRBV11-3
clone_size: -

cdr3_aa: CASSQVGKAEQYF
cdr3_nt: TGCGCCAGCAGCCAAGTCGGGAAAGCCGAGCAGTACTTC
d_call: -
j_call: TRBJ2-7
cdr3_length: 13
v_call: TRBV4-1
clone_size: once

cdr3_aa: CASSLGTSGSYEQYF
cdr3_nt: TGTGCCAGTAGCCTCGGGACTAGCGGTTCCTACGAGCAGTACTTC
d_call: TRBD2
j_call: TRBJ2-7
cdr3_length: 15
v_call: TRBV19
clone_size: -

cdr3_aa: CASSLVDRVGSYNEQFF
cdr3_nt: TGCGCCAGCAGCTTGGTGGACAGGGTCGGCTCCTACAATGAGCAGTTCTTC
d_call: TRBD1
j_call: TRBJ2-1
cdr3_length: 17
v_call: TRBV5-1
clone_size: -

cdr3_aa: CAISQGPEAFF
cdr3_nt: TGTGCCATCAGCCAGGGCCCTGAAGCTTTCTTT
d_call: -
j_call: TRBJ1-1
cdr3_length: 11
v_call: TRBV10-3
clone_size: -

cdr3_aa: CASSLDSRTEAFF
cdr3_nt: TGCGCCAGCAGCTTGGACAGTAGAACTGAAGCTTTCTTT
d_call: -
j_call: TRBJ1-1
cdr3_length: 13
v_call: TRBV5-1
clone_size: -

cdr3_aa: CASSRDRDYEQYF
cdr3_nt: TGTGCCAGCAGCCGGGACAGAGACTACGAGCAGTACTTC
d_call: TRBD1
j_call: TRBJ2-7
cdr3_length: 13
v_call: TRBV6-5
clone_size: -

cdr3_aa: CASQAGPYEQYF
cdr3_nt: TGTGCCTCCCAGGCGGGCCCCTACGAGCAGTACTTC
d_call: -
j_call: TRBJ2-7
cdr3_length: 12
v_call: TRBV10-3
clone_size: -

cdr3_aa: CASSLATGTYEQYF
cdr3_nt: TGTGCCAGCAGCCTAGCGACAGGTACCTACGAGCAGTACTTC
d_call: -
j_call: TRBJ2-7
cdr3_length: 14
v_call: TRBV7-9
clone_size: -

cdr3_aa: CASSPLRALTEAFF
cdr3_nt: TGTGCCAGCTCACCGCTCAGGGCCCTTACTGAAGCTTTCTTT
d_call: -
j_call: TRBJ1-1
cdr3_length: 14
v_call: TRBV18
clone_size: -